Detailed here is one T cell receptor beta chain. Distinct nucleotide sequences in the sample also encode this CDR3. These data are taken from a study of shared clonotypes between healthy human individuals. About the study: CD8 memory received one plate per donor, CD8 naive two, CD4 memory three and CD4 naive three.

The CDR3 consists of 15 residues. Looked up from germline, CDR1 is KGHSH and CDR2 is LQKENI. Trimming cost V 3 bases and J 5 bases; bases outside gene matches: 8. The test was conducted at deep level. Produced via immunoSEQ multiplex PCR; TCRdb's table is partial and in-frame only. Seen here are 1 million to 1.2 million clones, roughly 80% observed once, and the top ten hold roughly 0.9%. The specimen sequenced was memory CD4+ T cells from PBMCs. Subset here: CD45RA-negative fraction. The V gene is TRBV18, the J gene TRBJ1-1, with 8 bases lining up with TRBD1. The receptor was derived from a man between 18 and 35 years old in good health. Some clones in this sample may be carry-over from other donors' samples. CDR3 bases: TGTGCCAGCTCACCGCCCGGACAGGGTCGGACTGAAGCTTTCTTT. Its protein product is CASSPPGQGRTEAFF.